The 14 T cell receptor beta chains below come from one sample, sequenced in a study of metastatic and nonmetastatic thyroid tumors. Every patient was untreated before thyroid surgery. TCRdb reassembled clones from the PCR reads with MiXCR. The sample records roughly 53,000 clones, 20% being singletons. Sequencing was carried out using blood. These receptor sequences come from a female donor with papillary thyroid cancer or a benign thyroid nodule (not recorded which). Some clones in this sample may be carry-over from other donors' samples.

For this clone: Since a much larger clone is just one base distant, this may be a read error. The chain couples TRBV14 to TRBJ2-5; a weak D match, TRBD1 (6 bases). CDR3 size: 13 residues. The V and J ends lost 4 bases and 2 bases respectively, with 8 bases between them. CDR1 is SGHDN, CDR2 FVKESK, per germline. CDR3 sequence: CASSRDIQETQYF. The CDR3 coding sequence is TGTGCCAGCAGCCGGGACATTCAAGAGACCCAGTACTTC.

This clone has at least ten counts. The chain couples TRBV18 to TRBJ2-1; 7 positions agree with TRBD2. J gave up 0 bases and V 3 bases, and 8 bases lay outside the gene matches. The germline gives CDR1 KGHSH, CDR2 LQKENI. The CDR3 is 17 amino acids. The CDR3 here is CASSPPLAADSYNEQFF. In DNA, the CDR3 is TGTGCCAGCTCACCGCCTCTAGCGGCTGACTCCTACAATGAGCAGTTCTTC.

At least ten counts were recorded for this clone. In DNA, the CDR3 is TGTGCCACCAGTGCCACCTCCCAATGGATTTCTGGAAACACCATATATTTT. Translation gives CATSATSQWISGNTIYF. The genes are TRBV24-1 and TRBJ1-3; D remains ambiguous. V was clipped by 5 bases and J by 1 base, with 17 bases between them. Germline CDR1 and CDR2: KGHDR and SFDVKD. The CDR3 runs 17 residues.

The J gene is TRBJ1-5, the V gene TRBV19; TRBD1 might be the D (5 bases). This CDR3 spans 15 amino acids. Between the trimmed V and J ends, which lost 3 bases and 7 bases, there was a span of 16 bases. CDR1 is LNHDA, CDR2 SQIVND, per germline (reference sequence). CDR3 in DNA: TGTGCCAGTAGTATGAGGCAGGGTTTCATGCAGCCCCAGCATTTT. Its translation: CASSMRQGFMQPQHF.

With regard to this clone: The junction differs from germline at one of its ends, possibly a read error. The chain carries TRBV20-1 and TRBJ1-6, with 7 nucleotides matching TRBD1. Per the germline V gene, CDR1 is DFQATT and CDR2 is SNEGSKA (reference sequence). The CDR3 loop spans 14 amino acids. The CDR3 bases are TGCAGTGCTCCCGACCGACAGGGACATTCAACCCTCCACTTT. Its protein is CSAPDRQGHSTLHF.

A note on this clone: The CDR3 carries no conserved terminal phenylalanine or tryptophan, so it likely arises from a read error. The CDR3 region has the DNA TGTGCCAGCAGCCTACCGGGACTAGCGGGAGGGAGGAACACCTGGGAGCTGTTTATT. It is translated as CASSLPGLAGGRNTWELFI. The chain recombines TRBV2 with TRBJ2-2; 16 nucleotides line up with TRBD2. Germline assignment: CDR1 SNHLY and CDR2 FYNNEI. The CDR3 covers 19 residues.

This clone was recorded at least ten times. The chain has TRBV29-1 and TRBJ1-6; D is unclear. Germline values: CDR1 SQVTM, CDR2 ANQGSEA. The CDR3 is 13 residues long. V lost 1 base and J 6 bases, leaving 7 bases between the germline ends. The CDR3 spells CSVEVAVNSPLHF. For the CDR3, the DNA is TGCAGCGTTGAAGTTGCAGTTAATTCACCCCTCCACTTT.

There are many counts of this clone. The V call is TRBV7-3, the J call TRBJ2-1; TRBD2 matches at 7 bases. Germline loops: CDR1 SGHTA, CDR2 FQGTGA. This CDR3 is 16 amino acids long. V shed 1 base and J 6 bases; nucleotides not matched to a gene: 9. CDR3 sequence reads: CASSLIGAGVTNEQFF. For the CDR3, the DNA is TGTGCCAGCAGCTTAATTGGGGCGGGAGTTACCAATGAGCAGTTCTTC.

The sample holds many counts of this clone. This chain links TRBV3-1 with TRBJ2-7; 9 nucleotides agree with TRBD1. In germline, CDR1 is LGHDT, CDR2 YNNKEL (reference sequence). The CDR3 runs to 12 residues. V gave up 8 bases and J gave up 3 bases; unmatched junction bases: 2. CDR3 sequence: CASEDRGYEQYF. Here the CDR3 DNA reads TGTGCCAGCGAGGACAGGGGCTACGAGCAGTACTTC.

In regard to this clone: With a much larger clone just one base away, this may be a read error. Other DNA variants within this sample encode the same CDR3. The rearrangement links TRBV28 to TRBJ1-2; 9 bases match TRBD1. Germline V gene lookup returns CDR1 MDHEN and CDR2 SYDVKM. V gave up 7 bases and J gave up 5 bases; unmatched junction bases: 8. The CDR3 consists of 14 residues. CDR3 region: CASTAGQGRYGYTF. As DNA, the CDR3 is TGTGCCAGCACCGCTGGACAGGGGAGGTATGGCTACACCTTC.

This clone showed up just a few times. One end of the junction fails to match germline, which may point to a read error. CDR3 DNA sequence: TGTGCCAGCAGTGAAGAATGCACTAGCGGGGGTAGCACAGATACTCAGTATTTT. This codes for CASSEECTSGGSTDTQYF. The chain uses TRBV6-1 and TRBJ2-3; TRBD2 aligns across 11 bases. Germline V CDR1 and CDR2: MNHNS, SASEGT. The CDR3 runs to 18 residues.

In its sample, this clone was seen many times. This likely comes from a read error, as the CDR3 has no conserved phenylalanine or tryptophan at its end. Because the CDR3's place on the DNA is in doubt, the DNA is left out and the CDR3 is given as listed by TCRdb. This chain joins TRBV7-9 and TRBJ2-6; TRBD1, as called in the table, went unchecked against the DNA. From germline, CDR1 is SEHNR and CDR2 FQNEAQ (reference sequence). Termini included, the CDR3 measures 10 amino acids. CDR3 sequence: CASSLFGRGR.

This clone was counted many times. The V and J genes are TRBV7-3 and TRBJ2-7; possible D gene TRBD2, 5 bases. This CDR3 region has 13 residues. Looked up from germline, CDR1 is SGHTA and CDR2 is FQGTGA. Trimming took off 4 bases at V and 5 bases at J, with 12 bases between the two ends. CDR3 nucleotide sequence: TGTGCCAGCAGCTCGGACTTATACCACGAGCAGTACTTC. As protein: CASSSDLYHEQYF.

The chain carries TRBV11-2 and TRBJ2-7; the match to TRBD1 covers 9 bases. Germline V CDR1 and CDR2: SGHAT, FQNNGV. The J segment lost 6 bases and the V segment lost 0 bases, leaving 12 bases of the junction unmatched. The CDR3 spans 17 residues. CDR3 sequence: CASSLDFEGQGSAEQYF. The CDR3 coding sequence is TGTGCCAGCAGCTTAGATTTCGAAGGACAGGGGTCCGCCGAGCAGTACTTC.